This entry lists 27 T cell receptor beta chains sequenced from one sample in a study of blood T cell repertoires in COVID-19. The table came from immunoSEQ multiplex PCR; TCRdb's copy has only in-frame clones and leaves some out. The sample records approximately 190,000 clones, 80% being singletons. Sequenced sample: peripheral blood. These receptors all stem from a man between 60 and 75 years old with acute or convalescent COVID-19.

The chain is built from TRBV11-2 and TRBJ2-3; 11 bases are shared with TRBD2. Trimming removed 3 bases from V and 4 bases from J; junction bases left unmatched: 9. This CDR3 has 17 amino acids. CDR1 and CDR2 from the germline V gene are SGHAT and FQNNGV. DNA for the CDR3: TGTGCCAGCAGCTTGTTCTCGGGACTAGCGGTTGCAGATACGCAGTATTTT. Amino acid sequence: CASSLFSGLAVADTQYF.

V is TRBV30 and J is TRBJ2-7, with 16 bases that match TRBD2. Unmatched junction bases numbered 9, after V lost 3 bases and J lost 13 bases. Germline assignment: CDR1 GTSNPN and CDR2 SVGIG (reference sequence). The CDR3 extends over 14 amino acids. In DNA form, the CDR3 reads TGTGCCTGGAGGACCGGGACTAGCGGGAGGGCTTCATACTTC. Its protein product is CAWRTGTSGRASYF.

The chain recombines TRBV29-1 with TRBJ2-5; D possibly corresponds to TRBD1 (5 bases). V lost 6 bases, J lost 1 base, and 15 bases lay in between. In germline, CDR1 is SQVTM, CDR2 ANQGSEA. CDR3 length: 14 amino acids. CDR3 bases: TGCAGCGTCGGCAGGGTCACCCTCCAAGAGACCCAGTACTTC. Its protein product is CSVGRVTLQETQYF.

This chain joins TRBV3-1 (or the pseudogene TRBV3-2) and TRBJ2-7; tentative D call: TRBD2 (6 bases). Germline values: CDR1 LGHDT, CDR2 YNNKEL (reference sequence). V lost 0 bases, J lost 1 base, and 13 bases lay in between. This CDR3 spans 16 amino acids. The CDR3 bases are TGTGCCAGCAGCCAAGATTGGGGCGCGGGGTCCTACGAGCAGTACTTC. Encoded protein: CASSQDWGAGSYEQYF.

This sequence joins TRBV9 and TRBJ1-2; 10 nucleotides agree with TRBD1. The germline V gene encodes CDR1 SGDLS and CDR2 YYNGEE. This CDR3 comprises 16 residues. Losses at the gene ends were 3 bases for V and 5 bases for J; bases not matched to a gene: 10. The CDR3 DNA reads as TGTGCCAGCAGCGGACCTGGGACAGGGGCCAATTATGGCTACACCTTC. As protein: CASSGPGTGANYGYTF.

The V gene is TRBV11-2, the J gene TRBJ2-7; the match to TRBD2 covers 8 bases. The CDR3 has 15 amino acids. V lost 6 bases and J lost 2; bases outside the gene matches: 9. The V gene's germline CDR1 is SGHAT and CDR2 FQNNGV. The CDR3 is CASRGLAGTPYEQYF. CDR3 coding DNA: TGTGCCAGCAGAGGGCTAGCGGGTACCCCCTACGAGCAGTACTTC.

This clone was counted between two and nine times. This chain uses TRBV6-5 with TRBJ1-2; TRBD1 matches at 7 bases. Germline-derived CDR1 and CDR2 are MNHEY and SVGAGI. The length of the CDR3 is 13 residues. The ends lost 6 bases at V and 6 bases at J; junction bases unmatched: 7. CDR3 coding DNA: TGTGCCAGCAGCTATCAACAGGGGAATGGCTACACCTTC. It translates to CASSYQQGNGYTF.

This clone was seen only once. The CDR3 reads CASSLALQAVQYF. DNA for the CDR3: TGTGCCAGCAGCTTAGCCCTGCAGGCCGTACAGTATTTT. V usage is TRBV11-2 and J usage is TRBJ2-3, with D hard to call. Between the trimmed V and J ends, which lost 1 base and 12 bases, there was a span of 14 bases. This CDR3 comprises 13 residues. Germline CDR1 reads SGHAT; CDR2 reads FQNNGV.

This clone has at least ten counts. The V call is TRBV6-2 or TRBV6-3, the J call TRBJ2-1, with 8 bases lining up with TRBD1. Unmatched junction bases numbered 3, after V lost 6 bases and J lost 8 bases. The CDR3 loop spans 12 amino acids. Germline assignment: CDR1 MNHEY and CDR2 SVGEGT. This CDR3 reads CASSWTGYEQFF. The CDR3 DNA is TGTGCCAGCAGCTGGACAGGGTATGAGCAGTTCTTC.

V and J are TRBV4-1 and TRBJ2-1, with TRBD2 matching 8 bases. There are 15 residues in the CDR3. V gave up 3 bases and J gave up 9 bases; unmatched junction bases: 10. CDR1 and CDR2 from the germline V gene are MGHRA and YSYEKL. CDR3 DNA sequence: TGCGCCAGCAGCCATGGGTCTAGCGGGCGTACTGAGCAGTTCTTC. It codes for CASSHGSSGRTEQFF.

V usage is TRBV19 and J usage is TRBJ1-5; TRBD1 aligns across 7 bases. Per germline, CDR1 LNHDA and CDR2 SQIVND (reference sequence). The CDR3 spans 15 residues. With 6 bases clipped from V and 7 bases from J, the junction kept 12 bases outside the gene matches. The CDR3 nucleotides read TGTGCCAGTAGCAAGAATACAGGGGAGAACCAGCCCCAGCATTTT. This codes for CASSKNTGENQPQHF.

This clone was counted once. The chain has TRBV4-3 and TRBJ2-3; D not certain. V shed 0 bases and J shed 2 bases, with 9 bases lying between them. The CDR3 is 15 residues long. Looked up from germline, CDR1 is LGHNA and CDR2 is YSLEER. CDR3 nucleotides: TGCGCCAGCAGCCAAGATCCCGGGTCCACAGATACGCAGTATTTT. Its protein is CASSQDPGSTDTQYF.

The chain joins TRBV27 to TRBJ1-4, with D hard to call. The V end was cut by 5 bases, the J end by 0 bases, with 10 bases between. The CDR3 has 15 amino acids. CDR1 MNHEY and CDR2 SMNVEV come from the germline V gene (reference sequence). The DNA of the CDR3 is TGTGCCAGCAGTCCCCGACTGGCAACTAATGAAAAACTGTTTTTT. Protein sequence: CASSPRLATNEKLFF.

This clone was seen a handful of times. The rearrangement links TRBV19 to TRBJ2-1; 7 nucleotides match TRBD2. CDR1 is LNHDA and CDR2 is SQIVND in the germline V gene (reference sequence). The CDR3 sequence is 17 residues long. V gave up 10 bases and J gave up 7 bases; unmatched junction bases: 22. As DNA, the CDR3 is TGTGCCACCCACTCCCGGGCGGGGCTAGCGGTTAGGAATGAGCAGTTCTTC. Translation: CATHSRAGLAVRNEQFF.

The CDR3 DNA sequence: TGTGCCAGCAGTTTCGACAGAAGAGCCCAGCCCCAGCATTTT. Its translation: CASSFDRRAQPQHF. The rearrangement uses TRBV6-5 and TRBJ1-5; the D gene is possibly TRBD1 (5 bases). Germline V gene sequence: CDR1 MNHEY, CDR2 SVGAGI. The CDR3 sequence is 14 residues long. V gave up 4 bases and J gave up 7 bases, with 14 bases separating them.

V and J are TRBV5-1 and TRBJ1-4, with D possibly TRBD1 on 6 matching bases. V was clipped by 5 bases and J by 7 bases, with 12 bases between them. Germline V gene sequence: CDR1 SGHRS, CDR2 YFSETQ. The CDR3 consists of 13 residues. The CDR3: CASSRGQSEKLFF. The CDR3 DNA follows: TGCGCCAGCAGTCGCGGACAGAGTGAAAAACTGTTTTTT. Full variable domain (remainder filled in from reference TRBV5-1 and TRBJ1-4): KAGVTQTPRYLIKTRGQQVTLSCSPISGHRSVSWYQQTPGQGLQFLFEYFSETQRNKGNFPGRFSGRQFSNSRSEMNVSTLELGDSALYLCASSRGQSEKLFFGSGTQLSVL.

The J gene is TRBJ1-1, the V gene TRBV4-1; 7 bases align to TRBD1. Trimming removed 5 bases from V and 5 bases from J; junction bases left unmatched: 20. Germline-derived CDR1 and CDR2 are MGHRA and YSYEKL. The CDR3 totals 18 residues. The CDR3 spells CASSFRDSILTMRTEAFF. DNA for the CDR3: TGCGCCAGCAGCTTCCGGGACAGCATCCTCACTATGAGAACTGAAGCTTTCTTT.

J is TRBJ2-3 and V is TRBV5-4; 13 bases fit TRBD2. V was pared by 4 bases and J by 3 bases, with 5 bases of the junction left unmatched. The CDR3 has 16 amino acids. The germline gives CDR1 SGHNT, CDR2 YYREEE (reference sequence). The CDR3 DNA follows: TGTGCCAGCAGCCAGACTAGCGGGAGGTTGACAGATACGCAGTATTTT. Translating gives CASSQTSGRLTDTQYF.

As DNA, the CDR3 is TGTGCCTCCGGTTCTACTAGCGGATCCTACAATGAGCAGTTCTTC. Translation gives CASGSTSGSYNEQFF. The chain couples TRBV10-3 to TRBJ2-1; 8 bases align to TRBD2. Per germline, CDR1 ENHRY and CDR2 SYGVKD. J gave up 1 base and V 11 bases, and 10 bases lay outside the gene matches. This CDR3 is 15 amino acids long.

The chain has TRBV30 and TRBJ2-1; D remains unclear. This CDR3 has 15 amino acids. Trimming stripped 2 bases from V and 5 bases from J, with 16 bases between. CDR1 GTSNPN and CDR2 SVGIG come from the germline V gene (reference sequence). CDR3 sequence: CAWSPLRGVNNEQFF. DNA of the CDR3: TGTGCCTGGAGTCCCCTTCGAGGAGTTAACAATGAGCAGTTCTTC.

The chain's CDR3 is CASSLVADEQYF. The CDR3 bases are TGCGCCAGCAGCTTGGTCGCGGACGAGCAGTACTTC. The V gene is TRBV5-1, the J gene TRBJ2-7; no reliable D call. Trimming removed 0 bases at V and 5 bases at J, with 6 bases between. This CDR3 spans 12 amino acids. Germline V gene data show CDR1 as SGHRS and CDR2 as YFSETQ.

The CDR3 DNA is TGTGCCAGCAGTTTTGGAGGCACTGAAGCTTTCTTT. Protein product: CASSFGGTEAFF. The chain uses TRBV6-5 and TRBJ1-1; D unresolved. The V end lost 4 bases, the J end lost 4 bases, and 7 bases lay between the germline ends. CDR3 length equals 12 residues. Germline assignment: CDR1 MNHEY and CDR2 SVGAGI.

The J gene is TRBJ1-2, the V gene TRBV11-2, with unresolved D. The CDR3 length is 12 residues. V gave up 5 bases and J gave up 7 bases, with 11 bases separating them. CDR1 is SGHAT and CDR2 is FQNNGV in the germline V gene. The CDR3 spells CASSPRSGGYTF. In DNA form, the CDR3 reads TGTGCCAGCAGCCCCCGATCCGGTGGCTACACCTTC.

The genes are TRBV3-1 (or the pseudogene TRBV3-2) and TRBJ2-6; D may be TRBD2 (5 bases). CDR1 is LGHDT and CDR2 is YNNKEL in the germline V gene (reference sequence). The V end lost 4 bases, the J end lost 0 bases, and 13 bases lay between the germline ends. The CDR3 is 17 amino acids. CDR3 in DNA: TGTGCCAGCAGCCCCGGGAAGCCGGGCTCTGGGGCCAACGTCCTGACTTTC. Translated, it gives CASSPGKPGSGANVLTF.

The chain uses TRBV5-6 and TRBJ1-1; the D is unclear. This CDR3 has 14 amino acids. The germline CDR1 and CDR2 sequences are SGHDT and YYEEEE. V was shortened by 2 bases and J by 0 bases, with 8 bases between the two germline ends. The CDR3 region has the DNA TGTGCCAGCAGCTTCTTTGACATGAACACTGAAGCTTTCTTT. It yields the protein CASSFFDMNTEAFF. Supplemented by reference TRBV5-6 and TRBJ1-1, the full variable domain reads DAGVTQSPTHLIKTRGQQVTLRCSPKSGHDTVSWYQQALGQGPQFIFQYYEEEERQRGNFPDRFSGHQFPNYSSELNVNALLLGDSALYLCASSFFDMNTEAFFGQGTRLTVV.

J is TRBJ1-3 and V is TRBV19; D gene unclear. The germline V gene encodes CDR1 LNHDA and CDR2 SQIVND (reference sequence). V was cut by 2 bases and J by 0 bases, with 17 bases left in between. The CDR3 spans 18 residues. In nucleotides, the CDR3 is TGTGCCAGTAGTATACGAATAGTAAGCGGAACCTCTGGAAACACCATATATTTT. It encodes CASSIRIVSGTSGNTIYF.

The V and J genes are TRBV15 and TRBJ2-2, with D hard to call. V was shortened by 3 bases and J by 9 bases, with 17 bases between the two germline ends. CDR1 is LNHNV and CDR2 is YYDKDF in the germline V gene (reference sequence). The CDR3 is made up of 15 amino acids. The CDR3 bases are TGTGCCACCAGCAGCCCAAAAGATAGCCGCAGGGAGCTGTTTTTT. It codes for CATSSPKDSRRELFF.